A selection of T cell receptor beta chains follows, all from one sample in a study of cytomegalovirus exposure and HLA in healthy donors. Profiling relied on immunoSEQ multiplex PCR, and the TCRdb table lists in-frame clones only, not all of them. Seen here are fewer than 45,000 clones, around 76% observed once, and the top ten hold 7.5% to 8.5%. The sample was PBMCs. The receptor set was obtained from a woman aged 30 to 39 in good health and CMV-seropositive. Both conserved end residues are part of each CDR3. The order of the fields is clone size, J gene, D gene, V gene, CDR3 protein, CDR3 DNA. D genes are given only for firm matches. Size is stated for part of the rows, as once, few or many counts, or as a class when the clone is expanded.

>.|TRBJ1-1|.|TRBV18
CASSPRQTRAEAFF
TGTGCCAGCTCACCGCGACAGACGAGAGCTGAAGCTTTCTTT
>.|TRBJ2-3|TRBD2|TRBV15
CATSSGTSGGLGSADTQYF
TGTGCCACCAGCTCCGGGACTAGCGGGGGATTGGGCAGCGCAGATACGCAGTATTTT
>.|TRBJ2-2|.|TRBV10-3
CAISESPGHTGELFF
TGTGCCATCAGTGAGTCCCCAGGCCACACCGGGGAGCTGTTTTTT
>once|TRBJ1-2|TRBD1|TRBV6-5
CASSYLTGGYGYTF
TGTGCCAGCAGTTACCTGACAGGGGGCTATGGCTACACCTTC
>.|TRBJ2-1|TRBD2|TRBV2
CASSEGLAGHEQFF
TGTGCCAGCAGTGAGGGGCTAGCGGGGCATGAGCAGTTCTTC
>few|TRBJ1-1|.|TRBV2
CATWQGTEAFF
TGTGCCACCTGGCAGGGCACTGAAGCTTTCTTT
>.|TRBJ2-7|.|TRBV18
CASSPRTPPEQYF
TGTGCCAGCTCACCTCGGACACCACCCGAGCAGTACTTC
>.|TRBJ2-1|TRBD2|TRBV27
CASSLLPSSGGARNEQFF
TGTGCCAGCAGTTTATTACCCTCTAGCGGGGGGGCGAGGAATGAGCAGTTCTTC
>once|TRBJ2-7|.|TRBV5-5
CASSFMSSYEQYF
TGTGCCAGCAGCTTTATGAGCTCCTACGAGCAGTACTTC
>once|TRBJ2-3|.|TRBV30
CASQGGTSTDTQYF
TGTGCCTCCCAAGGCGGGACTAGCACAGATACGCAGTATTTT
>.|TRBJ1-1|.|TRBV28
CASSLAGPRAFF
TGTGCCAGCAGTTTAGCGGGGCCGAGGGCTTTCTTT
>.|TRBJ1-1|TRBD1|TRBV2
CASPSGQGIRNTEAFF
TGTGCCAGTCCCTCTGGACAGGGTATTCGGAACACTGAAGCTTTCTTT
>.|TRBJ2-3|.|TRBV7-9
CASSPGLGTDTQYF
TGTGCCAGCAGCCCAGGGCTTGGCACAGATACGCAGTATTTT
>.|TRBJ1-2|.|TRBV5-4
CASSDGPGHFEHGYTF
TGTGCCAGCAGTGATGGTCCTGGCCATTTTGAACATGGCTACACCTTC
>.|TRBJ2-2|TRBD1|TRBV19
CASSTYRGRTGELFF
TGTGCCAGTAGTACCTACAGGGGGAGGACCGGGGAGCTGTTTTTT
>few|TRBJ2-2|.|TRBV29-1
CSVSGAGELFF
TGCAGCGTATCCGGGGCCGGGGAGCTGTTTTTT
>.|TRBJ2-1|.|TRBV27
CASSRGKSSEQFF
TGTGCCAGCAGCCGCGGGAAAAGCAGCGAGCAGTTCTTC
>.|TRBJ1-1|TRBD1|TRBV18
CASSPEGARNTEAFF
TGTGCCAGCTCACCAGAGGGGGCGCGGAACACTGAAGCTTTCTTT
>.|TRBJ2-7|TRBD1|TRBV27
CASSLVQGAYEQYF
TGTGCCAGCAGTTTGGTACAGGGGGCGTACGAGCAGTACTTC
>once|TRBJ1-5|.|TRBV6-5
CASSYWGGQPQHF
TGTGCCAGCAGTTACTGGGGGGGACAGCCCCAGCATTTT
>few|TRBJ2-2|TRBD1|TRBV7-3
CASSFGVRQGTGELFF
TGTGCCAGCAGCTTTGGGGTCCGACAGGGAACCGGGGAGCTGTTTTTT
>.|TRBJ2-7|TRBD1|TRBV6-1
CASSGRDQRTGLYEQYF
TGTGCCAGCAGTGGACGCGACCAACGGACAGGACTTTACGAGCAGTACTTC